A single sample is the source of the 3 T cell receptor beta chains below, sequenced in a study of shared clonotypes between healthy human individuals. Naive CD8 isolation took CD45RO-negative cells positively selected for CCR7 and excluded terminally differentiated effector memory CD45RA+ cells. The method was immunoSEQ multiplex PCR; TCRdb's version includes in-frame clones alone and lacks a portion of them. The sample gives around 1.9 million clones, about 93% of which show up once; over 1.5% is in the top ten. Sample: naive CD8+ T cells from PBMCs. All receptors come from a man aged 18-30 years in good health. Some clones in this sample may be carry-over from other donors' samples.

The gene calls are TRBV28 and TRBJ2-2, with D maybe TRBD1 (6 bases). Looked up from germline, CDR1 is MDHEN and CDR2 is SYDVKM. Between the trimmed V and J ends, which lost 6 bases and 5 bases, there was a span of 19 bases. The CDR3 totals 16 residues. The CDR3 DNA is TGTGCCAGCAGCCGTAGCTGGTGGGGGCAAACCGGGGAGCTGTTTTTT. Translation gives CASSRSWWGQTGELFF.

Details on this clone: A read error may account for a junction end that differs from germline. The chain links TRBV13 to TRBJ2-7; 11 positions agree with TRBD1. Germline V gives CDR1 PRHDT, CDR2 FYEKMQ (reference sequence). This CDR3 is 13 amino acids long. The CDR3 here is CASSLGTGGEQYF. DNA of the CDR3: TGTGCCAGCAGCCTAGGGACAGGGGGAGAGCAGTACTTC.

The chain links TRBV19 to TRBJ2-7, with TRBD1 identical over 10 bases. Germline loops: CDR1 LNHDA, CDR2 SQIVND (reference sequence). Trimming took 6 bases from V and 4 from J; bases not matched to a gene: 6. This CDR3 is built from 14 residues. The CDR3, as DNA: TGTGCCAGTAGCCCGGGACAGGGGATTTACGAGCAGTACTTC. This gives the protein CASSPGQGIYEQYF.